Shown below are 17 T cell receptor beta chains from a single sample sequenced in a study of T cell responses to AZD1222 COVID-19 vaccine listed by TCRdb under 2021. In the paper's terms, the time point label means: baseline before first vaccination. The method behind the library was the immunoSEQ multiplex PCR assay. The source is immuneACCESS, and TCRdb retained only in-frame sequences with V and J called. Part of the clones is not carried over; for the studies checked, unresolved V genes explain less than half of this, and the remainder is unexplained. The sample data list about 150,000 clones, and roughly 89% of these were observed just once. The leading ten clones occupy less than 5.5% of the sample. The sample in question was peripheral blood, obtained on day 0 of AZD1222 vaccination. The receptors were sampled from an adult in good health.

The CDR3 DNA reads TGCAGCGTTGACTTGGGGGAGGGACAGACTCGAGGCTACACCTTC. It codes for CSVDLGEGQTRGYTF. The rearrangement joins TRBV29-1 to TRBJ1-2; 7 bases agree with TRBD1. The CDR3 runs 15 residues. Germline CDR1 reads SQVTM; CDR2 reads ANQGSEA. Unmatched junction bases numbered 15, after V lost 3 bases and J lost 8 bases.

This chain connects TRBV7-9 to TRBJ2-5; D remains ambiguous. Trimming took 5 bases from V and 5 from J, leaving 6 bases between them. The CDR3 runs 11 residues. Germline values: CDR1 SEHNR, CDR2 FQNEAQ (reference sequence). The CDR3, as DNA: TGTGCCAGCAGCGTTTCGGAGACCCAGTACTTC. Amino acid sequence: CASSVSETQYF.

This sequence joins TRBV14 and TRBJ2-5; TRBD2 agrees at 11 bases. CDR1 and CDR2 from the germline V gene are SGHDN and FVKESK. V trimming: 0 bases; J trimming: 1 base; junction bases outside the gene matches: 4. This CDR3 has 17 amino acids. The CDR3 DNA sequence: TGTGCCAGCAGCCAAGATCGTAGCGGGAGGGGCCAAGAGACCCAGTACTTC. Its protein product is CASSQDRSGRGQETQYF.

The chain couples TRBV15 to TRBJ2-7, with 10 bases that match TRBD1. The CDR3 has 14 residues. Looked up from germline, CDR1 is LNHNV and CDR2 is YYDKDF (reference sequence). The V and J ends lost 1 base and 5 bases, in that order; junction bases with no gene match: 2. The CDR3 DNA sequence: TGTGCCACCAGCAGAGCAGGGACAGGGGACGAGCAGTACTTC. Translation gives CATSRAGTGDEQYF.

The rearrangement links TRBV9 to TRBJ2-1; TRBD2 matches 8 bases. Germline CDR1 SGDLS, CDR2 YYNGEE. V lost 2 bases, J lost 4 bases, and 5 bases stayed unmatched. The CDR3 loop spans 15 amino acids. CDR3 in amino acids: CASSVSGSVYNEQFF. The CDR3 DNA reads as TGTGCCAGCAGCGTCAGCGGGAGTGTTTACAATGAGCAGTTCTTC.

The chain uses TRBV12-3 or TRBV12-4 and TRBJ1-6; D remains ambiguous. The CDR3 loop spans 12 amino acids. The V end was cut by 2 bases, the J end by 10 bases, with 6 bases between. The CDR3 here is CASSLLASPLHF. CDR3 DNA sequence: TGTGCCAGCAGTTTATTGGCCTCACCCCTCCACTTT.

The chain couples TRBV5-1 to TRBJ1-6; the D gene is possibly TRBD1 (5 bases). Deletions cut 2 bases from V and 8 bases from J, with 14 bases between. This CDR3 spans 15 amino acids. From germline, CDR1 is SGHRS and CDR2 YFSETQ. CDR3 region: CASSLQSGTDSPLHF. The CDR3 DNA reads TGCGCCAGCAGCTTACAATCAGGGACTGATTCACCCCTCCACTTT.

The rearrangement uses TRBV9 and TRBJ2-2, with D hard to call. CDR1 and CDR2 (germline): SGDLS, YYNGEE. The CDR3 sequence is 13 residues long. Trimming took off 6 bases at V and 0 bases at J, with 6 bases between the two ends. The CDR3 sequence: CASNLPNTGELFF. CDR3 DNA: TGTGCCAGCAATCTGCCGAACACCGGGGAGCTGTTTTTT. Variable domain in full (rest from reference TRBV9 and TRBJ2-2): DSGVTQTPKHLITATGQRVTLRCSPRSGDLSVYWYQQSLDQGLQFLIQYYNGEERAKGNILERFSAQQFPDLHSELNLSSLELGDSALYFCASNLPNTGELFFGEGSRLTVL.

The chain carries TRBV29-1 and TRBJ2-6; 8 bases fit TRBD1. The CDR3 spans 16 residues. Trimming cost V 4 bases and J 2 bases; bases outside gene matches: 7. Per the germline V gene, CDR1 is SQVTM and CDR2 is ANQGSEA. The CDR3 nucleotides read TGCAGCGTTGCGGTACCCAGGGGGCCTGGGGCCAACGTCCTGACTTTC. Amino acids: CSVAVPRGPGANVLTF.

The V gene is TRBV19, the J gene TRBJ2-7; maybe TRBD2 (5 bases). This CDR3 has 11 amino acids. The V and J ends lost 10 bases and 2 bases respectively, with 9 bases between them. Germline CDR1 and CDR2: LNHDA and SQIVND (reference sequence). CDR3 region: CAILDTYEQYF. As DNA, the CDR3 is TGTGCCATACTAGATACCTACGAGCAGTACTTC.

V usage is TRBV5-1 and J usage is TRBJ1-6; 8 bases agree with TRBD1. V dropped 2 bases and J dropped 8; count of bases not matched to a gene: 3. The CDR3 spans 14 residues. Germline-derived CDR1 and CDR2 are SGHRS and YFSETQ. The CDR3 DNA sequence: TGCGCCAGCAGCTTCGTGACAGGGGATTCACCCCTCCACTTT. Translating gives CASSFVTGDSPLHF.

Only a few counts were recorded for this clone. Here the CDR3 DNA reads TGTGCAAGTCGCTTATCGCGACGGGAGACCCAGTACTTC. Translating gives CASRLSRRETQYF. This rearrangement joins TRBV12-2 to TRBJ2-5. TRBV12-2 is deemed a pseudogene. The CDR3 loop spans 13 amino acids.

The chain employs TRBV11-3 and TRBJ2-1; the D is unclear. The V end was cut by 0 bases, the J end by 2 bases, with 5 bases between. CDR3 length: 14 amino acids. The V gene's germline CDR1 is SGHNT and CDR2 YENEEA. This chain's CDR3 is CASSLEGTYNEQFF. DNA for the CDR3: TGTGCCAGCAGCTTAGAGGGAACCTACAATGAGCAGTTCTTC.

The chain recombines TRBV21-1 with TRBJ2-7; the table's D call, TRBD2, has no DNA check behind it. TRBV21-1 is shown as a pseudogene. This CDR3 contains 18 residues. The CDR3 protein is CASSFKEGRLAGEDEQYF. In DNA form, the CDR3 reads TGTGCCAGCAGCTTCAAGGAAGGGCGACTAGCGGGAGAAGACGAGCAGTACTTC.

The genes are TRBV2 and TRBJ2-2, with D possibly matching TRBD1 (6 bases). V was clipped by 5 bases and J by 2 bases, with 9 bases between them. Germline values: CDR1 SNHLY, CDR2 FYNNEI. The CDR3 has 14 amino acids. The CDR3 nucleotides are TGTGCCAGCAGTACAGGGCCAAACACCGGGGAGCTGTTTTTT. Translated: CASSTGPNTGELFF.

The chain couples TRBV7-9 to TRBJ1-1; the match to TRBD1 covers 9 bases. V dropped 5 bases and J dropped 0; count of bases not matched to a gene: 4. The germline gives CDR1 SEHNR, CDR2 FQNEAQ (reference sequence). The CDR3 extends over 15 amino acids. This CDR3 reads CASSPGTGLNTEAFF. The CDR3 region has the DNA TGTGCCAGCAGCCCCGGGACAGGGTTGAACACTGAAGCTTTCTTT.

The gene calls are TRBV6-2 or TRBV6-3 and TRBJ2-7; 12 bases are shared with TRBD2. Per the germline V gene, CDR1 is MNHEY and CDR2 is SVGEGT. V shed 4 bases and J 9 bases; nucleotides not matched to a gene: 7. This CDR3 contains 14 residues. The CDR3 sequence is CASSFLAGGPMQYF. The CDR3, as DNA: TGTGCCAGCAGTTTCCTAGCGGGAGGGCCAATGCAGTACTTC.